This T cell receptor (beta chain) derives from a study of CD8 T cells in ankylosing spondylitis. General observations from the study: Seemingly distinctive of ankylosing spondylitis blood was a TCR beta motif formed by eight highly homologous variants.

This CDR3 is 14 amino acids long. The ends were cut back, 4 bases at V and 1 base at J, with 8 bases in the middle. Germline V gene data show CDR1 as SGHRS and CDR2 as YFSETQ. This clonotype has more than one count but fewer than ten. Antigen specificity is unknown. In TCRdb, the 5' RACE reads were re-called with MiXCR into one record per CDR3 protein. This table holds 750,000 to 850,000 distinct CDR3 sequences, 12% found once. The V call is TRBV5-1, the J call TRBJ1-4; no reliable D call. Sequenced sample: blood, either unsorted or a sorted T cell fraction (not recorded which). The sequence came from a male donor with ankylosing spondylitis. The chain's CDR3 is CASSAGLTNEKLFF. For the CDR3, the DNA is TGCGCCAGCAGCGCGGGATTAACTAATGAAAAACTGTTTTTT.